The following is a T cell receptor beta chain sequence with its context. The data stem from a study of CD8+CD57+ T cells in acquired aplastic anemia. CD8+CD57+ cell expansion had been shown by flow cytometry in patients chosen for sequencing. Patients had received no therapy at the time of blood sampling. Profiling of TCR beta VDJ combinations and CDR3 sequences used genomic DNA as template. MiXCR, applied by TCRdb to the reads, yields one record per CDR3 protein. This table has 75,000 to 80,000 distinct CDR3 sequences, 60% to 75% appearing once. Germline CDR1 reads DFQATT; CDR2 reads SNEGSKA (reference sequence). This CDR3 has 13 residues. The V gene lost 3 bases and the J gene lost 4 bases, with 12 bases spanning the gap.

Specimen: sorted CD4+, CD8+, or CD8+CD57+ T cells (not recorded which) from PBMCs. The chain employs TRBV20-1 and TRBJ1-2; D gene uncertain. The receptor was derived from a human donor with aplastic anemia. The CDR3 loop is CSASSIMAYGYTF. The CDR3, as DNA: TGCAGTGCTAGTTCAATCATGGCCTATGGCTACACCTTC.